This TCR beta chain derives from a study of cytomegalovirus exposure and HLA in healthy donors. General study findings and limits: Within an earlier analysis, most TCR beta V segments proved productive either about 87% or about 30% of the time.

Concerning this clone: Its antigen is undetermined.

The CDR3 contains 12 residues. Trimming took 4 bases from V and 4 from J, leaving 7 bases between them. Per the germline V gene, CDR1 is LGHNA and CDR2 is YNFKEQ. Primers: 60 Vbeta forward and 13 Jbeta reverse. Libraries were prepared by immunoSEQ multiplex PCR; TCRdb keeps only in-frame clonotypes and omits some of them. Found here are approximately 100,000 clones, 74% of them singletons; the top ten hold roughly 2.6%. The chain joins TRBV4-2 to TRBJ1-2, with a weak D call TRBD1 (5 bases). This receptor was identified in a man aged 50 or older in good health and CMV-seropositive. What was sequenced was PBMCs. The CDR3 is CASSLDSYGYTF. CDR3 sequence (DNA): TGTGCCAGCAGCCTAGACAGCTATGGCTACACCTTC.